The present T cell receptor (beta chain) was sequenced within a study of T cell changes during pregnancy in multiple sclerosis. Trimming took off 0 bases at V and 1 base at J, with 10 bases between the two ends. Germline V gene data show CDR1 as SGHRS and CDR2 as YFSETQ. This CDR3 has 16 residues. Some clones are missing from TCRdb's copy, which holds only in-frame ones; the method was immunoSEQ multiplex PCR. Of roughly 40,000 clones listed, about 89% are singletons. The sample consisted of CD4+ T cells from peripheral blood mononuclear cells, taken in the first trimester of pregnancy. This receptor was taken from a female donor with multiple sclerosis, enrolled in a pregnancy study. The chain employs TRBV5-1 and TRBJ2-2, with D tentatively TRBD2 (6 bases). CDR3 sequence (DNA): TGCGCCAGCAGCTTGGTTCCGGGGGTGAACACCGGGGAGCTGTTTTTT. This codes for CASSLVPGVNTGELFF. Full variable domain (missing parts from reference TRBV5-1 and TRBJ2-2): KAGVTQTPRYLIKTRGQQVTLSCSPISGHRSVSWYQQTPGQGLQFLFEYFSETQRNKGNFPGRFSGRQFSNSRSEMNVSTLELGDSALYLCASSLVPGVNTGELFFGEGSRLTVL.